These 23 T cell receptor beta chains were all obtained from the same sample, sequenced in a study of a mutant IDH1 vaccine in newly diagnosed glioma. The time point: week 47, end of study. What each vaccine dose contained was 300 ug of mutant IDH1 20-mer peptide, accompanied by topical imiquimod. Here immunoSEQ multiplex PCR was the method, and the copy in TCRdb shows in-frame clones only, minus some. The table shows roughly 22,000 clones, with 82% occurring only once. The antigens for these receptors are not known. Sequencing used PBMCs, obtained from a glioma patient whose treatment included an IDH1 peptide vaccine. These receptors were taken from a man aged 40-49 years with glioma. Some clones in this sample may be carry-over from other donors' samples.

V usage is TRBV19 and J usage is TRBJ2-6; D uncertain. V was pared by 4 bases and J by 0 bases, with 7 bases between. Per the germline V gene, CDR1 is LNHDA and CDR2 is SQIVND (reference sequence). This CDR3 is built from 15 residues. CDR3 sequence: CASSRATSGANVLTF. CDR3 coding DNA: TGTGCCAGTAGTAGGGCGACCTCTGGGGCCAACGTCCTGACTTTC.

This clone was seen more than once but under ten times. The chain has TRBV7-2 and TRBJ1-1, with TRBD1 identical over 7 bases. This CDR3 comprises 17 residues. With V trimmed by 4 bases and J by 4 bases, 15 bases remained unmatched. CDR1 and CDR2 from the germline V gene are SGHTA and FQGNSA. In DNA form, the CDR3 reads TGTGCCAGCAGCTCCCAACAGGGCAGGGGGGGGGTCACTGAAGCTTTCTTT. It encodes CASSSQQGRGGVTEAFF.

This clone was counted only a few times. The chain's CDR3 is CAWKREQGRAEAFF. The DNA of the CDR3 is TGTGCCTGGAAACGAGAACAGGGAAGGGCTGAAGCTTTCTTT. V usage is TRBV30 and J usage is TRBJ1-1; D may be TRBD1 (6 bases). The length of the CDR3 is 14 residues. Trimming pared 4 bases from V and 6 bases from J, leaving 18 bases between. Germline loops: CDR1 GTSNPN, CDR2 SVGIG (reference sequence). Looking up the rest from reference TRBV30 and TRBJ1-1 gives the full variable domain: SQTIHQWPATLVQPVGSPLSLECTVEGTSNPNLYWYRQAAGRGLQLLFYSVGIGQISSEVPQNLSASRPQDRQFILSSKKLLLSDSGFYLCAWKREQGRAEAFFGQGTRLTVV.

By sample share, this clone is medium-sized. The chain links TRBV19 to TRBJ1-1, with 9 bases matching TRBD1. Germline assignment: CDR1 LNHDA and CDR2 SQIVND (reference sequence). The length of the CDR3 is 14 residues. V was pared by 7 bases and J by 0 bases, with 3 bases of the junction left unmatched. The CDR3 region is CASTTGGLNTEAFF. The CDR3 DNA follows: TGTGCCAGTACCACAGGGGGCTTGAACACTGAAGCTTTCTTT.

The chain links TRBV7-8 to TRBJ1-2; 10 bases fit TRBD1. V shed 1 base and J 8 bases; nucleotides not matched to a gene: 10. Germline V gene data show CDR1 as SGHVS and CDR2 as FQNEAQ. The CDR3 consists of 16 residues. The DNA for the CDR3 is TGTGCCAGCAGCTTAGGGGGACAGGGGTATGGGAGCGGCTACACCTTC. This gives the protein CASSLGGQGYGSGYTF.

The chain employs TRBV11-2 and TRBJ2-2; D is uncertain. This CDR3 region has 12 residues. Germline V gives CDR1 SGHAT, CDR2 FQNNGV. Trimming removed 1 base at V and 4 bases at J, with 1 base between. DNA of the CDR3: TGTGCCAGCAGCTTAGGCACCGGGGAGCTGTTTTTT. This gives the protein CASSLGTGELFF.

V gene TRBV30 combines with J gene TRBJ1-1, with TRBD1 identical over 10 bases. Germline V CDR1 and CDR2: GTSNPN, SVGIG (reference sequence). Losses at the gene ends were 0 bases for V and 4 bases for J; bases not matched to a gene: 11. The CDR3 runs 17 residues. CDR3 protein: CAWSVGFPGTGATEAFF. The CDR3 DNA reads as TGTGCCTGGAGTGTTGGGTTCCCGGGGACAGGGGCCACTGAAGCTTTCTTT.

The V gene is TRBV5-5, the J gene TRBJ2-7, with 7 bases identical to TRBD1. The V gene's germline CDR1 is SGHKS and CDR2 YYEKEE (reference sequence). The length of the CDR3 is 15 residues. Trimming at V came to 4 bases and at J to 0 bases, leaving 7 bases not matched to a gene. CDR3 nucleotide sequence: TGTGCCAGCAGCCAAGGACAGGCAAACTCCTACGAGCAGTACTTC. As protein: CASSQGQANSYEQYF.

J is TRBJ1-4 and V is TRBV25-1; TRBD1 is a possible D gene (6 bases). V was pared by 6 bases and J by 6 bases, with 20 bases between. This CDR3 spans 16 amino acids. CDR1 is MGHDK, CDR2 SYGVNS, per germline. The CDR3 bases are TGTGCCAGCAGCCCGACCGGGGGGGCGCGTGATGAAAAACTGTTTTTT. Its translation is CASSPTGGARDEKLFF.

V is TRBV7-8 and J is TRBJ1-1; 7 bases line up with TRBD1. Germline loops: CDR1 SGHVS, CDR2 FQNEAQ. The CDR3 runs 14 residues. With V trimmed by 4 bases and J by 6 bases, 8 bases remained unmatched. CDR3 in amino acids: CASSWWEGAPEAFF. The CDR3 DNA reads TGTGCCAGCAGCTGGTGGGAGGGGGCCCCTGAAGCTTTCTTT. Full variable domain (rest looked up from reference TRBV7-8 and TRBJ1-1): GAGVSQSPRYKVAKRGQDVALRCDPISGHVSLFWYQQALGQGPEFLTYFQNEAQLDKSGLPSDRFFAERPEGSVSTLKIQRTQQEDSAVYLCASSWWEGAPEAFFGQGTRLTVV.

This clone has just one count. The chain joins TRBV7-2 to TRBJ1-1; TRBD1 is a possible D gene (5 bases). V gave up 0 bases and J gave up 1 base, with 12 bases separating them. This CDR3 has 16 residues. From germline, CDR1 is SGHTA and CDR2 FQGNSA. CDR3 nucleotide sequence: TGTGCCAGCAGCTTAGCGCTCGGGGGGGGGAACACTGAAGCTTTCTTT. Translation gives CASSLALGGGNTEAFF.

The V and J genes are TRBV9 and TRBJ1-2; TRBD1 aligns across 7 bases. CDR3 size: 15 residues. The germline V gene encodes CDR1 SGDLS and CDR2 YYNGEE. The V segment lost 2 bases and the J segment 8 bases; nucleotides outside the gene matches: 12. CDR3 DNA sequence: TGTGCCAGCAGCGTTCTACAGGGGTCCGGGGGGGGCTACACCTTC. This sequence encodes CASSVLQGSGGGYTF.

J is TRBJ1-2 and V is TRBV4-3; 9 bases agree with TRBD1. In germline, CDR1 is LGHNA, CDR2 YSLEER. V lost 0 bases to trimming and J lost 9 bases; unmatched junction nucleotides: 5. This CDR3 contains 14 residues. In DNA, the CDR3 is TGCGCCAGCAGCCAAGATGGGGACAGGGCCAGCTACACCTTC. Residues: CASSQDGDRASYTF.

This rearrangement joins TRBV28 to TRBJ2-7, with a weak D call TRBD2 (6 bases). This CDR3 comprises 14 residues. Per the germline V gene, CDR1 is MDHEN and CDR2 is SYDVKM. The ends were cut back, 2 bases at V and 2 bases at J, with 10 bases in the middle. Here the CDR3 reads CASSLGGWAYEQYF. As DNA, the CDR3 is TGTGCCAGCAGTTTAGGGGGGTGGGCCTACGAGCAGTACTTC.

This chain joins TRBV6-1 and TRBJ1-5, with 7 bases matching TRBD1. Germline V gene data show CDR1 as MNHNS and CDR2 as SASEGT. The J segment lost 5 bases and the V segment lost 8 bases, leaving 12 bases of the junction unmatched. The CDR3 extends over 15 amino acids. CDR3 bases: TGTGCCAGCCGAGGGGGCAGGGCCTTAGATCAGCCCCAGCATTTT. It encodes CASRGGRALDQPQHF.

This rearrangement joins TRBV4-3 to TRBJ2-5, with TRBD2 as a possible D gene (5 bases). The CDR3 sequence is 14 residues long. Between the trimmed V and J ends, which lost 0 bases and 5 bases, there was a span of 10 bases. Germline CDR1 is LGHNA and CDR2 is YSLEER. The CDR3 loop is CASSQDTGKETQYF. The CDR3 nucleotides are TGCGCCAGCAGCCAAGACACGGGGAAGGAGACCCAGTACTTC.

A word on this clone: The sample contains more than one DNA sequence encoding this CDR3. The chain uses TRBV5-1 and TRBJ2-5; 11 bases align to TRBD2. V lost 3 bases to trimming and J lost 4 bases; unmatched junction nucleotides: 11. Germline CDR1 reads SGHRS; CDR2 reads YFSETQ. The CDR3 runs 17 residues. In nucleotides, the CDR3 is TGCGCCAGCAGCTCCGGCCTAGCGGGGGGACCCAGAGAGACCCAGTACTTC. It codes for CASSSGLAGGPRETQYF.

This rearrangement joins TRBV7-2 to TRBJ2-7; D remains ambiguous. Germline CDR1 and CDR2: SGHTA and FQGNSA. Trimming removed 1 base at V and 6 bases at J, with 10 bases between. This CDR3 contains 13 residues. The chain's CDR3 is CASSLGPGVEQYF. The CDR3 nucleotides are TGTGCCAGCAGCTTAGGGCCTGGGGTCGAGCAGTACTTC.

This clone was counted a single time. This chain connects TRBV10-3 to TRBJ1-5; D gene unclear. The CDR3 has 12 residues. Germline-derived CDR1 and CDR2 are ENHRY and SYGVKD. V lost 3 bases, J lost 7 bases, and 7 bases lay in between. The CDR3 nucleotides read TGTGCCATCAGTGATGGGGTCCAGCCCCAGCATTTT. Protein product: CAISDGVQPQHF.

The chain employs TRBV5-6 and TRBJ2-7; D unclear. There are 14 residues in the CDR3. Per the germline V gene, CDR1 is SGHDT and CDR2 is YYEEEE. The V end lost 0 bases, the J end lost 2 bases, and 9 bases lay between the germline ends. The chain's CDR3 is CASSLVYGAYEQYF. CDR3 in DNA: TGTGCCAGCAGCTTGGTTTACGGAGCCTACGAGCAGTACTTC.

The V gene is TRBV6-1, the J gene TRBJ1-5; no clear D. V was clipped by 0 bases and J by 9 bases, with 9 bases between them. Germline V gene lookup returns CDR1 MNHNS and CDR2 SASEGT. This CDR3 comprises 13 residues. CDR3 sequence: CASSEANEGPQHF. Written as DNA, the CDR3 is TGTGCCAGCAGTGAAGCAAACGAGGGGCCCCAGCATTTT.

This clone turned up a few times. V gene TRBV5-8 combines with J gene TRBJ1-6; a possible D gene is TRBD1 (6 bases). The CDR3 length is 16 residues. Germline assignment: CDR1 SGHTS and CDR2 YDEGEE. Deletions cut 0 bases from V and 5 bases from J, with 12 bases between. CDR3 protein: CASSLGWDTDNSPLHF. The CDR3 nucleotides read TGTGCCAGCAGCTTGGGATGGGACACCGATAATTCACCCCTCCACTTT.

The DNA of the CDR3 is TGTGCCAGCAGTGACGGCGGGGGTAACACTGAAGCTTTCTTT. Protein product: CASSDGGGNTEAFF. J is TRBJ1-1 and V is TRBV2; TRBD1 might be the D (5 bases). Germline V gives CDR1 SNHLY, CDR2 FYNNEI. The length of the CDR3 is 14 residues. The V end lost 3 bases, the J end lost 2 bases, and 10 bases lay between the germline ends.